This entry is about one TCR beta chain. Its target is not known. Looked up from germline, CDR1 is GTSNPN and CDR2 is SVGIG (reference sequence). With 0 bases removed from V and 5 bases from J, the gap between germline ends came to 8 bases. The CDR3 length is 13 residues. This entry belongs to a study of cytomegalovirus exposure and HLA in healthy donors. PCR employed 60 Vbeta and 13 Jbeta primers. Sequencing was performed with immunoSEQ multiplex PCR; in TCRdb, only in-frame clones are kept and a portion is missing. The sample has approximately 160,000 clones; roughly 78% are singletons. Study findings and constraints: A reported reduction in N-insertions relative to the approximately 670-donor mean was seen in an Asian-associated ancestry cluster in a later analysis. TRBV6-2, TRBV6-3 and some other V segments were unresolvable in 87-base-pair reads. Across donors, sequencing depth was assumed by presence/absence analyses to be roughly uniform.

This chain joins TRBV30 and TRBJ1-5; D is perhaps TRBD1 (6 bases). The source material was PBMCs. This receptor was taken from a woman in her forties or fifties in good health and CMV-seropositive. CDR3: CAWSVNRDQPQHF. In DNA form, the CDR3 reads TGTGCCTGGAGTGTAAACAGGGATCAGCCCCAGCATTTT.